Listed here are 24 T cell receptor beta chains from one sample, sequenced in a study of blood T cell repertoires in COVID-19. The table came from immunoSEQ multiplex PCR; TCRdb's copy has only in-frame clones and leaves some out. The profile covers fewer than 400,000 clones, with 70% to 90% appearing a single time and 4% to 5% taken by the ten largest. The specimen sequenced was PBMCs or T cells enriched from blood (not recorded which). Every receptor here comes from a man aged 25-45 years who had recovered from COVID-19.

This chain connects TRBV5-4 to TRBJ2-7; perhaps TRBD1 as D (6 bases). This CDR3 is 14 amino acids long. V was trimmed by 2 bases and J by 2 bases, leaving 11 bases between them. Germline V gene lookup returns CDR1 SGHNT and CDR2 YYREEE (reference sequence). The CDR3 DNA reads TGTGCCAGCAGCTTAGGGCAGGGGCCCTACGAGCAGTACTTC. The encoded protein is CASSLGQGPYEQYF.

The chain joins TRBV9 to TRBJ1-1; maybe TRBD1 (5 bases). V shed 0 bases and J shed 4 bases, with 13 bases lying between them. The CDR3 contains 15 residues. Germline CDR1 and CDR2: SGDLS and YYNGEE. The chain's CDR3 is CASSVGGATGTEAFF. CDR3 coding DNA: TGTGCCAGCAGCGTAGGAGGAGCCACAGGCACTGAAGCTTTCTTT. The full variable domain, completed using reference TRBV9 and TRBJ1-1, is DSGVTQTPKHLITATGQRVTLRCSPRSGDLSVYWYQQSLDQGLQFLIQYYNGEERAKGNILERFSAQQFPDLHSELNLSSLELGDSALYFCASSVGGATGTEAFFGQGTRLTVV.

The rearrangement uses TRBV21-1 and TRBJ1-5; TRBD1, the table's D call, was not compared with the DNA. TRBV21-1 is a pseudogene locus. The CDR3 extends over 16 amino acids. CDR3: CASTPGQVEPNQPQHF. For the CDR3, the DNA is TGTGCCAGCACCCCCGGACAGGTCGAACCCAATCAGCCCCAGCATTTT.

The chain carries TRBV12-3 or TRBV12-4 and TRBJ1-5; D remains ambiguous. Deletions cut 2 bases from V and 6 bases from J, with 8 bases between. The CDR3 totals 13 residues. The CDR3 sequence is CASSLSPRQPQHF. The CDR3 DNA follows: TGTGCCAGCAGTTTATCACCGCGTCAGCCCCAGCATTTT.

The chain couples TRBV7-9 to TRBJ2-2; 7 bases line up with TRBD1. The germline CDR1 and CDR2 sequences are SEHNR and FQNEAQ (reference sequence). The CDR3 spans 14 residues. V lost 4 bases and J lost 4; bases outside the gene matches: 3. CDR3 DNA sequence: TGTGCCAGCAGCTCTAACAGGGGCACCGGGGAGCTGTTTTTT. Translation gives CASSSNRGTGELFF.

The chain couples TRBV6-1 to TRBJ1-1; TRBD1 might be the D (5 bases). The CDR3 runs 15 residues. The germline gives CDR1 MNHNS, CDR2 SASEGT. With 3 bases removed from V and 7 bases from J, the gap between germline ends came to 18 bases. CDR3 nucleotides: TGTGCCAGCAGTGAGGTTCAGGGTGCAAGGGGTGAAGCTTTCTTT. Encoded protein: CASSEVQGARGEAFF.

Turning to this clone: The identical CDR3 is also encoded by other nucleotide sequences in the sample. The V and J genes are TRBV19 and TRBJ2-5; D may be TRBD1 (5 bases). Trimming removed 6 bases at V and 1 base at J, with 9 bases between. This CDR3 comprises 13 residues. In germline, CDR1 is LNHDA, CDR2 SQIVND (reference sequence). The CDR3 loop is CASRRQTQETQYF. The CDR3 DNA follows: TGTGCCAGTAGGAGACAGACCCAAGAGACCCAGTACTTC.

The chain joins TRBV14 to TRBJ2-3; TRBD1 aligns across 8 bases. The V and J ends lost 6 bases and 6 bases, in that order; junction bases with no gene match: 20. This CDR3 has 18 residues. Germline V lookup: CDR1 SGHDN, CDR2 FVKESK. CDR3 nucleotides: TGTGCCAGCAGAGCACATGGACAGGGATTCGATAGCTTCGATACGCAGTATTTT. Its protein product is CASRAHGQGFDSFDTQYF.

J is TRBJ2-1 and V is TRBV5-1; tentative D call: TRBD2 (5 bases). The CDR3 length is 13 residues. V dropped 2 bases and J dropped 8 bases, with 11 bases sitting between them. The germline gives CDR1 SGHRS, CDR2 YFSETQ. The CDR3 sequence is CASSLLVEDEQFF. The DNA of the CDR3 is TGCGCCAGCAGCTTACTGGTGGAGGATGAGCAGTTCTTC.

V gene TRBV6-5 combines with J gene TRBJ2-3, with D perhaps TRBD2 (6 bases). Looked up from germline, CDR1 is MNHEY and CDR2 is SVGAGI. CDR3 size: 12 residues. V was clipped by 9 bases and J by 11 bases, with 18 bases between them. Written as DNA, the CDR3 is TGTGCCAGTGAAGGCCGGGAGACTCGGCAGTATTTT. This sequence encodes CASEGRETRQYF.

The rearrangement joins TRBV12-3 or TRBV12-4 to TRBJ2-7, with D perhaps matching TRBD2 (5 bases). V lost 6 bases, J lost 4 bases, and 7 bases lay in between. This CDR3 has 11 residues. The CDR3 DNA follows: TGTGCCAGCAGCCCGGGATACGAGCAGTACTTC. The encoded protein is CASSPGYEQYF.

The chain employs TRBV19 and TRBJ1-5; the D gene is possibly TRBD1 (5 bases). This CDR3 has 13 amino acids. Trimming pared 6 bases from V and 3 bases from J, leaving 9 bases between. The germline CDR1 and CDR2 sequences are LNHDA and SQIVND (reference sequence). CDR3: CASRGTFNQPQHF. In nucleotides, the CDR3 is TGTGCCAGTAGGGGGACTTTCAATCAGCCCCAGCATTTT.

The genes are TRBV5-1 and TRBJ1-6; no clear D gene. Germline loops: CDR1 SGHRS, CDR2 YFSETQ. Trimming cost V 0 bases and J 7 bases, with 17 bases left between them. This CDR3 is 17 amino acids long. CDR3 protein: CASSLANDRRRNSPLHF. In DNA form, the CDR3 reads TGCGCCAGCAGCTTGGCCAATGATAGACGGAGAAATTCACCCCTCCACTTT. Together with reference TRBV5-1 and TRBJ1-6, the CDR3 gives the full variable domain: KAGVTQTPRYLIKTRGQQVTLSCSPISGHRSVSWYQQTPGQGLQFLFEYFSETQRNKGNFPGRFSGRQFSNSRSEMNVSTLELGDSALYLCASSLANDRRRNSPLHFGNGTRLTVT.

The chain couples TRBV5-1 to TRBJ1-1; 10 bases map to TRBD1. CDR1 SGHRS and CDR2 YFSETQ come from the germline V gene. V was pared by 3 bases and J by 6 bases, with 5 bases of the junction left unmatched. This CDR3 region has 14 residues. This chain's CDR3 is CASSWEGTGAEAFF. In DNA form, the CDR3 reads TGCGCCAGCAGCTGGGAAGGGACAGGGGCTGAAGCTTTCTTT.

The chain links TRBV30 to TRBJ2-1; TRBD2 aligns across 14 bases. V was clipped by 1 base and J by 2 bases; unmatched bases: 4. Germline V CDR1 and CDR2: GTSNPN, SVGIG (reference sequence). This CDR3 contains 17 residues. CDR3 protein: CAWSGGLAGVTYNEQFF. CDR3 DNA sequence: TGTGCCTGGAGTGGGGGACTAGCGGGAGTAACCTACAATGAGCAGTTCTTC.

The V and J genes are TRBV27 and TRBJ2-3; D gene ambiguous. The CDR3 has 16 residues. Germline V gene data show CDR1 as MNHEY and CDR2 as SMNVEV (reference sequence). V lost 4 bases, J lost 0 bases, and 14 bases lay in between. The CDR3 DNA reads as TGTGCCAGCAGTTACCTCGGAGCCGCCAGCACAGATACGCAGTATTTT. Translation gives CASSYLGAASTDTQYF.

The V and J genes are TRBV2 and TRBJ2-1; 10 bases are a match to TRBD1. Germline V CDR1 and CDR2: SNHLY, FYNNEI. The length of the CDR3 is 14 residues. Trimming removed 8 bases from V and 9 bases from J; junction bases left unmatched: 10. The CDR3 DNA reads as TGTGCCAGCGGGACCGGGACAGGGGTTAGTGAGCAGTTCTTC. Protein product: CASGTGTGVSEQFF.

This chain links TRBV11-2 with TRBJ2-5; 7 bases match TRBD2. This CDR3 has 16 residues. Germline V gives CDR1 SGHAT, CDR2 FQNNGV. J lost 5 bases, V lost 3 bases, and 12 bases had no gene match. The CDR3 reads CASSFRQWEGSETQYF. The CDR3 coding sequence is TGTGCCAGCAGCTTCCGGCAGTGGGAGGGATCGGAGACCCAGTACTTC.

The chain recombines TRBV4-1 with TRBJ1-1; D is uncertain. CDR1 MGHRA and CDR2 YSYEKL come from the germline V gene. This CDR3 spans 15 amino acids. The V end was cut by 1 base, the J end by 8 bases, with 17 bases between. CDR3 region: CASSQVRGGYGEAFF. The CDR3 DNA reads TGCGCCAGCAGCCAAGTTCGAGGCGGGTACGGAGAAGCTTTCTTT.

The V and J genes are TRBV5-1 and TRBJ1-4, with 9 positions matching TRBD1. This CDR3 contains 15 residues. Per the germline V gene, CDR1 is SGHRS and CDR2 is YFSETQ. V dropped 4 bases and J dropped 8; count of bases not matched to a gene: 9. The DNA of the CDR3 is TGCGCCAGCAGCCCGTGGGGACAGGGAGACGAAAAACTGTTTTTT. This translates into CASSPWGQGDEKLFF.

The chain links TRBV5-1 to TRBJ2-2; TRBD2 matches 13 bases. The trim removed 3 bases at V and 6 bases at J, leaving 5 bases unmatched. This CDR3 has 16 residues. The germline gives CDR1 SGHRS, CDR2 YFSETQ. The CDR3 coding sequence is TGCGCCAGCAGCTCGACTAGCGGGAGGACAGCCGGGGAGCTGTTTTTT. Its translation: CASSSTSGRTAGELFF.

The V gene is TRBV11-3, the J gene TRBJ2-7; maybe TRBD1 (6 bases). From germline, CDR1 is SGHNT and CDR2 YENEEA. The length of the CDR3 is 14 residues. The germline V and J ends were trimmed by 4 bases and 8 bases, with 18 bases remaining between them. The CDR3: CASSSRDTPWKQYF. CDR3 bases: TGTGCCAGCAGCTCCCGGGACACCCCTTGGAAGCAGTACTTC. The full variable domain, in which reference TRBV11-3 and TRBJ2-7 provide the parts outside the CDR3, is EAGVVQSPRYKIIEKKQPVAFWCNPISGHNTLYWYLQNLGQGPELLIRYENEEAVDDSQLPKDRFSAERLKGVDSTLKIQPAELGDSAVYLCASSSRDTPWKQYFGPGTRLTVT.

DNA for the CDR3: TGCGCCAGCAGCCAAGCGGACTTCCCCGGGGAGCTGTTTTTT. Translation: CASSQADFPGELFF. This sequence joins TRBV4-1 and TRBJ2-2; weak D call: TRBD2 (5 bases). In germline, CDR1 is MGHRA, CDR2 YSYEKL. V lost 1 base, J lost 6 bases, and 9 bases lay in between. This CDR3 region has 14 residues.

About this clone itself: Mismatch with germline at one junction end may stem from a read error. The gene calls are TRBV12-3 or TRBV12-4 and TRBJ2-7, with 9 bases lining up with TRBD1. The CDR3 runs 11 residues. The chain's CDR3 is CASSSTGGTFF. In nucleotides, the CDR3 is TGTGCCAGCAGTTCGACAGGGGGGACTTTCTTC.